This T cell receptor (beta chain) originates from a study of cytomegalovirus exposure and HLA in healthy donors. Overall study results and limits: The dataset shows that most TCR sequences were rare, while some public TCRs occurred in many donors.

Worth noting for this clone: The antigen remains unidentified.

Germline-derived CDR1 and CDR2 are MNHEY and SVGAGI. The CDR3 spans 13 residues. With V trimmed by 5 bases and J by 6 bases, 5 bases remained unmatched. In the PCR, 60 Vbeta and 13 Jbeta primers were used. The protocol was immunoSEQ multiplex PCR, while the TCRdb copy is restricted to in-frame clones and leaves out a portion. This sample carries 150,000 to 200,000 clones, less than 90% of them seen once, and the ten largest clones take roughly 6.3%. The J gene is TRBJ2-7, the V gene TRBV6-5, with 9 bases that match TRBD1. The sequenced sample was PBMCs. This clonotype originated in a male donor in good health and CMV-seropositive. The CDR3 DNA reads as TGTGCCAGCAGTCAGGGACAGGGCGGCGAGCAGTACTTC. It codes for CASSQGQGGEQYF.